Sequencing of this T cell receptor beta chain was carried out in a study of cytomegalovirus exposure and HLA in healthy donors. Study-level information: A preliminary data release comprised roughly 80 million unique TCRs obtained from HLA-typed donors.

CDR1 is SGHVS and CDR2 is FQNEAQ in the germline V gene. V lost 5 bases and J lost 1; bases outside the gene matches: 3. The CDR3 has 16 residues. The PCR contained 60 Vbeta and 13 Jbeta primers. Per the original methods: In a later analysis, of tens of millions of unique beta chains, roughly 9.9 million appeared in at least two donors. Clones were sequenced by immunoSEQ multiplex PCR, and TCRdb holds only the in-frame ones, with some missing. V and J calls and clone size are those listed in that table; D and trimming were worked out from the DNA. In total, the table holds about 140,000 clones. The rearrangement joins TRBV7-8 to TRBJ2-3; 13 bases align to TRBD2. Material: PBMCs. The source of this sequence is a woman younger than 35 in good health and CMV-seronegative. CDR3 sequence reads: CASSRTSGSGTDTQYF. In nucleotides, the CDR3 is TGTGCCAGCAGCCGGACTAGCGGGAGTGGCACAGATACGCAGTATTTT.